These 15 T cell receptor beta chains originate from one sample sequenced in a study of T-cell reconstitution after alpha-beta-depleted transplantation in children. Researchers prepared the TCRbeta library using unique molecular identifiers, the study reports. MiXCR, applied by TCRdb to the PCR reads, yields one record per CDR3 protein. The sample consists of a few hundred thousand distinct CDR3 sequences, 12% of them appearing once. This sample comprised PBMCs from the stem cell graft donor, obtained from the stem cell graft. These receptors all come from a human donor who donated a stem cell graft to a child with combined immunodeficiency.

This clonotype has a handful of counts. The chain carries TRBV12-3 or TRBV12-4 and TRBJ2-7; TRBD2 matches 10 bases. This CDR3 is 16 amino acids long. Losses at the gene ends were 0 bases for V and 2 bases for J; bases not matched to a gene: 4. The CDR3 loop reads CASSLAGLAAAYEQYF. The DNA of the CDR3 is TGTGCCAGCAGTTTAGCAGGACTAGCGGCGGCCTACGAGCAGTACTTC.

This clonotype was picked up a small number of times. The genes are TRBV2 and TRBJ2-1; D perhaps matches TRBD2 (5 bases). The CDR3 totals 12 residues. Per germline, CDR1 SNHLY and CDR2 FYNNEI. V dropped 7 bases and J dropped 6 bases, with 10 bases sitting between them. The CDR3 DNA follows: TGTGCCAGCACCCTCGGGGTCAATGAGCAGTTCTTC. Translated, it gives CASTLGVNEQFF. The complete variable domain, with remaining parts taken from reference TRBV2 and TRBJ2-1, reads EPEVTQTPSHQVTQMGQEVILRCVPISNHLYFYWYRQILGQKVEFLVSFYNNEISEKSEIFDDQFSVERPDGSNFTLKIRSTKLEDSAMYFCASTLGVNEQFFGPGTRLTVL.

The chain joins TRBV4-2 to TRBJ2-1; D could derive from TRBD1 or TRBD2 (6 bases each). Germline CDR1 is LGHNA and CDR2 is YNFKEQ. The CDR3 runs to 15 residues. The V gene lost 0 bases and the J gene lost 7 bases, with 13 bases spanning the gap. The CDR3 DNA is TGTGCCAGCAGCCAAGATAGGGGGGTGGGTAATGAGCAGTTCTTC. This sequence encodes CASSQDRGVGNEQFF.

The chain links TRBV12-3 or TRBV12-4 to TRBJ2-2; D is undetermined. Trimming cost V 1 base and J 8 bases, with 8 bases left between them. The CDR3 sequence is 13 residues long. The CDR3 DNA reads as TGTGCCAGCAGTTTAGTATCCGTGGGGGAGCTGTTTTTT. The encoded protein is CASSLVSVGELFF.

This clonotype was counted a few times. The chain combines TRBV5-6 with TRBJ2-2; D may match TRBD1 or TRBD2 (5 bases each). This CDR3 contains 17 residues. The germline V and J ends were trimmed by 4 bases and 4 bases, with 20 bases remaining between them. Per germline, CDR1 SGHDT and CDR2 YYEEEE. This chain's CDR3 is CASSEWRLGDLTGELFF. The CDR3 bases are TGTGCCAGCAGCGAGTGGCGGCTCGGGGACCTCACCGGGGAGCTGTTTTTT.

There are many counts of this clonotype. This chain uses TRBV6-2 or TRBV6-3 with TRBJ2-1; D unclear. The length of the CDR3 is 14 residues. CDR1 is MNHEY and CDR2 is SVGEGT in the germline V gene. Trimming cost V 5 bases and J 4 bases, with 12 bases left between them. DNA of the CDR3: TGTGCCAGCAGTCAGGCAAGGCATTACAATGAGCAGTTCTTC. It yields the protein CASSQARHYNEQFF.

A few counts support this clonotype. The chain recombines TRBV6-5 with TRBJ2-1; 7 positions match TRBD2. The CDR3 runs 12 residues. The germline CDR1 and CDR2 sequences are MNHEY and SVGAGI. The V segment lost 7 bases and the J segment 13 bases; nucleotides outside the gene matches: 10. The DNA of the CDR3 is TGTGCCAGCAAGACCGCGCCGGGACTACAGTTCTTC. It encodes CASKTAPGLQFF.

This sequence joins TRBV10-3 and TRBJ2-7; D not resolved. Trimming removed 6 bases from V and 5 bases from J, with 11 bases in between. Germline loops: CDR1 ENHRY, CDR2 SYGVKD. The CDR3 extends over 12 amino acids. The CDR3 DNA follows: TGTGCCATCAGGGACGAGCCAAACGAGCAGTACTTC. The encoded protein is CAIRDEPNEQYF.

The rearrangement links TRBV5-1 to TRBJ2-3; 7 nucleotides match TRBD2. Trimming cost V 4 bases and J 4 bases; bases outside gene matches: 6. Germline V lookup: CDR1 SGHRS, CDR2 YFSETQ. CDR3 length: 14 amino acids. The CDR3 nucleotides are TGCGCCAGCAGCGGAACTAGCGCATCAGATACGCAGTATTTT. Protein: CASSGTSASDTQYF.

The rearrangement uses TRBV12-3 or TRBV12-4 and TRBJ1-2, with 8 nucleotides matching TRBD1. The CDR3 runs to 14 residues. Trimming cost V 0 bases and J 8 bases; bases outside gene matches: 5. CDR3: CASSLAQGARGYTF. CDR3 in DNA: TGTGCCAGCAGTTTAGCTCAGGGGGCCAGGGGCTACACCTTC.

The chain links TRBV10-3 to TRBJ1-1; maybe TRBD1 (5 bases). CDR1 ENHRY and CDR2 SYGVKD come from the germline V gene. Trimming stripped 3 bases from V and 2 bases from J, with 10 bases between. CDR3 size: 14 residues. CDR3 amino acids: CAISDPDSNTEAFF. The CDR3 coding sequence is TGTGCCATCAGTGACCCTGACAGCAACACTGAAGCTTTCTTT.

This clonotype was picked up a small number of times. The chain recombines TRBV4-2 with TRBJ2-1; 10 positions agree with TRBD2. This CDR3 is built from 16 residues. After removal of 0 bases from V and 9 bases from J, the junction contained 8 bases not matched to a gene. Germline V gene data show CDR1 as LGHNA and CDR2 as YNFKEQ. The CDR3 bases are TGTGCCAGCAGCCAAGAAGGTAGCCTAGCGGGGGCTGAGCAGTTCTTC. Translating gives CASSQEGSLAGAEQFF.

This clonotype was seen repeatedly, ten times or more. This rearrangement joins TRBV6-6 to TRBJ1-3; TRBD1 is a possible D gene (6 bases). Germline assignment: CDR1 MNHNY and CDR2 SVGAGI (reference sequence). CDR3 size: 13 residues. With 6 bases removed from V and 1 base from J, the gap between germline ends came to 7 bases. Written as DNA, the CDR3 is TGTGCCAGCAGACAGGGATCTGGAAACACCATATATTTT. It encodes CASRQGSGNTIYF.

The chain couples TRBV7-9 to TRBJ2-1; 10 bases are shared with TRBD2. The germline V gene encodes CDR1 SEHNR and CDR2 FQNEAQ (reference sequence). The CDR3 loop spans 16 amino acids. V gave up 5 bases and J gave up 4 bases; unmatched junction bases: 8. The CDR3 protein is CASSHGLAALYNEQFF. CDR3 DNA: TGTGCCAGCAGCCATGGACTAGCGGCTTTATACAATGAGCAGTTCTTC. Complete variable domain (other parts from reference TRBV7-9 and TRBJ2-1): DTGVSQNPRHKITKRGQNVTFRCDPISEHNRLYWYRQTLGQGPEFLTYFQNEAQLEKSRLLSDRFSAERPKGSFSTLEIQRTEQGDSAMYLCASSHGLAALYNEQFFGPGTRLTVL.

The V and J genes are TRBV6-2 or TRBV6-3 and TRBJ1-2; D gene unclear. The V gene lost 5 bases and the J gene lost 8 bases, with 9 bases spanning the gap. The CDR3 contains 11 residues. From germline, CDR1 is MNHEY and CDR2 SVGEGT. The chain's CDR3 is CASSTLGGYTF. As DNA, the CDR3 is TGTGCCAGCAGTACCCTTGGGGGCTACACCTTC.